This is a list of T cell receptor beta chains from one sample in a study of read filtering for tumor transcriptome and immune sequencing. TCRdb independently ran MiXCR on the reads; one entry per CDR3 protein. The sample shows about 62,000 distinct CDR3 sequences, roughly a fifth of them seen only once. The sample taken for sequencing was a population of CD138-negative cells sorted from bone marrow. These receptors were taken from a donor at least 40 years old with multiple myeloma. Both conserved end residues are part of each CDR3. D genes are given only for firm matches. A row's size may be missing; if present it is once, few, many or a size class.

TRBJ1-5 | TRBV12-3/TRBV12-4 | . | TRBD1 | TGTGCCAGCAGTTTTGGGGACAGAATTAGCAATCAGCCCCAGCATTTT | CASSFGDRISNQPQHF
TRBJ2-2 | TRBV29-1 | many | . | TGCAGCGTTAAGGGGGGGGCCGGGGAGCTGTTTTTT | CSVKGGAGELFF
TRBJ2-1 | TRBV10-3 | many | TRBD2 | TGTGCCATCAGTGAGTCCGGCGGGGGTTACAATGAGCAGTTCTTC | CAISESGGGYNEQFF
TRBJ2-1 | TRBV5-6 | . | TRBD1 | TGTGCCAGCAGCTGGGACAGGGGGTCAAACAATGAGCAGTCCTTC | CASSWDRGSNNEQSF
TRBJ2-3 | TRBV11-2 | many | TRBD2 | TGTGCCAGCAGCTCCGGGCGCCCCGGGACTAGGCCCACAGATACGCAGTATTTT | CASSSGRPGTRPTDTQYF
TRBJ2-2 | TRBV18 | many | TRBD1 | TGTGCCAGCTCCCCCGGACAGGGGAACACCGGGGAGCTGTTTTTT | CASSPGQGNTGELFF
TRBJ2-7 | TRBV6-5 | many | . | TGTGCCAGCAGTTCAACCGGGACCGCCTACGAGCAGTACTTC | CASSSTGTAYEQYF
TRBJ1-6 | TRBV10-2 | many | . | TGCGCCAGCAGTGCCAGGGAATTTTTTCCCCTCCACTTT | CASSAREFFPLHF
TRBJ2-3 | TRBV7-9 | . | TRBD2 | TGTGCCAGCAGCCTGCCGACTAGCTGGGATACGCAGTATTTT | CASSLPTSWDTQYF
TRBJ1-1 | TRBV29-1 | many | TRBD1 | TGCAGCGTTCGGAAAGACAGGGACGCTGAAGCTTTCTTT | CSVRKDRDAEAFF
TRBJ2-7 | TRBV20-1 | many | TRBD2 | TGCAGTGCTCCGGGACTAGCGGGTGGAACCAACGAGCAGTACTTC | CSAPGLAGGTNEQYF
TRBJ2-7 | TRBV20-1 | many | TRBD2 | TGCAGTGCTGGGGGGGCTAGCGGGAACTACGAGCAGTACTTC | CSAGGASGNYEQYF
TRBJ2-3 | TRBV14 | many | TRBD1 | TGTGCCAGCAGCCAAGCAAGACAGGGGGCGGTAACGCAGTATTTT | CASSQARQGAVTQYF
TRBJ1-1 | TRBV29-1 | many | TRBD1 | TGCAGCGTGGGACAGGGTAACACTGAAGCTTTCTTT | CSVGQGNTEAFF
TRBJ2-5 | TRBV14 | many | . | TGTGCCAGCAGCCAAGGGGTCTCCCTGGAGACCCAGTACTTC | CASSQGVSLETQYF
TRBJ2-1 | TRBV18 | many | TRBD2 | TGTGCCAGCTCACCACCAAGCGGGGGGGCCTCCAATGAGCAGTTCTTC | CASSPPSGGASNEQFF
TRBJ2-3 | TRBV29-1 | few | . | TGCAGCGTTGCTCTAGTGGCAGATACGCAGTATTTT | CSVALVADTQYF
TRBJ1-1 | TRBV20-1 | many | TRBD1 | TGCAGTGCTAGAGTACAGGGGGGATACACTGAAGCTTTCTTT | CSARVQGGYTEAFF
TRBJ1-5 | TRBV7-8 | many | . | TGTGCCAGCAGCAAAGACTGGATTAACTTTAGCAATCAGCCCCAGCATTTT | CASSKDWINFSNQPQHF
TRBJ2-5 | TRBV2 | many | . | TGTGCCAGCAGTCGGGACTCGCGGGAGACCCAGTACTTC | CASSRDSRETQYF
TRBJ2-1 | TRBV7-9 | many | . | TGTGCCAGCAGCTTAGATCCCAATGAGCAGTTCTTC | CASSLDPNEQFF
TRBJ1-2 | TRBV29-1 | . | TRBD1 | TGCAGCGTTGAAGATCAGAGGGACAGAACTAAATATGGCTACATCTTC | CSVEDQRDRTKYGYIF
TRBJ2-6 | TRBV25-1 | medium-sized | . | TGTGCCACCCAAAGGGGTGGTGGGGCCAACGTCCTGACTTTC | CATQRGGGANVLTF
TRBJ1-4 | TRBV5-1 | few | . | TGCGCCAGCAGCTTGGGGGACGGGGATGAAAAACTGTTTTTT | CASSLGDGDEKLFF
TRBJ2-3 | TRBV28 | . | TRBD2 | TGTGCCAGCAGTGGGGCGACCTGGTCCATAGCGGGCATCGACACAGATACGCAGTATTTT | CASSGATWSIAGIDTDTQYF
TRBJ2-4 | TRBV12-3/TRBV12-4 | few | . | TGTGCCAGCACCCTCTCCGGGTTGGCCAAAAACATTCAGTACTTC | CASTLSGLAKNIQYF
TRBJ2-1 | TRBV7-3 | many | . | TGTGCCAGCAGCTCCGTTTGGATCTCCTACAATGAGCAGTTCTTC | CASSSVWISYNEQFF
TRBJ2-1 | TRBV19 | few | . | TGTGCCAGCTCATTGATGAAGGGTTGGTACAATGAGCAGTTCTTC | CASSLMKGWYNEQFF
TRBJ2-7 | TRBV18 | many | TRBD1 | TGTGCCAGCTCACTCGGACAGGGGTTGAGCGAGCAGTACTTC | CASSLGQGLSEQYF
TRBJ2-7 | TRBV12-3/TRBV12-4 | many | TRBD2 | TGTGCCAGCAGTCCAACCGGACTAGCGGGAGGTCGGGGGGAGCAGTACTTC | CASSPTGLAGGRGEQYF
TRBJ1-2 | TRBV24-1 | many | . | TGTGCCACCAGTGAGACAGATAACTATGGCTACACCTTC | CATSETDNYGYTF
TRBJ2-7 | TRBV11-3 | many | . | TGTGCCAGCAGCTCCCGGGATCAAGGTTACGAGCAGTACTTC | CASSSRDQGYEQYF
TRBJ2-2 | TRBV19 | many | . | TGTGCCAGTATCCCGGGACAAGACACCGGGGAGCTGTTTTTT | CASIPGQDTGELFF
TRBJ1-1 | TRBV29-1 | many | TRBD1 | TGCAGCGCCCAAGTGACAGGGAAGAACACTGAAGCTTTCTTT | CSAQVTGKNTEAFF
TRBJ2-1 | TRBV20-1 | many | . | TGCAGTGCTAGAGATAAGGACATCTCCTACAATGAGCAGTTCTTC | CSARDKDISYNEQFF
TRBJ2-3 | TRBV19 | few | . | TGTGCCAGTAGTATAGAGGGACGGCGAGGGAGAGATACGCAGTATTTT | CASSIEGRRGRDTQYF
TRBJ2-5 | TRBV6-5 | . | . | TGTGCCAGCAGTTACTTAAGGGCCAACCTCGGAGCCCAGTACTTC | CASSYLRANLGAQYF
TRBJ2-5 | TRBV20-1 | few | TRBD2 | TGCAGTGCTAGAGTGTCTAGCGGGCAAGAGACCCAGTACTTC | CSARVSSGQETQYF
TRBJ2-5 | TRBV12-3/TRBV12-4 | . | TRBD2 | TGTGCCAGCAGTCCCAGCGGGACCATTCAAGTGACCCAGTACTTC | CASSPSGTIQVTQYF
TRBJ2-7 | TRBV11-2 | many | . | TGTGCCAGCACCCCCTTGAGGGGCCCATCGTACGAGCAGTACTTC | CASTPLRGPSYEQYF
TRBJ2-5 | TRBV5-4 | . | . | TGTGCCAGCAGCTTGGGACACCCGTACCAAGAGACCCAGTACTTC | CASSLGHPYQETQYF
TRBJ2-7 | TRBV28 | many | . | TGTGCCAGCAGTTTATCATCTGGAAGGGGCCAAACCTACGAGCAGTACTTC | CASSLSSGRGQTYEQYF
TRBJ2-1 | TRBV5-1 | many | . | TGCGCCAGCAGCTTAGCACGGGGGGCCACCTACAATGAGCAGTTCTTC | CASSLARGATYNEQFF
TRBJ1-1 | TRBV21-1 | . | . | TGTGCCAGCAGCAAAGCGGTGAAAGGGAACACTGAAGCTTTCTTT | CASSKAVKGNTEAFF
TRBJ1-5 | TRBV6-5 | . | . | TGTGCCAGCAGTTACTCCGGGAAAGGTCAGCCCCAGCATTTT | CASSYSGKGQPQHF